This T cell receptor beta chain was profiled in a study of quantifying T cell responses using KT2 cells. Across the study: cDNA was made from DNase-treated RNA using alpha and beta constant primers.

There are a few counts of this clonotype. Fixed numbers of PBMC received varying amounts of KT2 cells. An oligo carrying a UMI was ligated to the cDNA 3' end. The first PCR ran roughly 4 cycles with an equimolar RC1.1 and RC1.2 beta primer mix. TCRdb reprocessed the UMI-ligation and nested PCR reads via MiXCR and lists one record per CDR3 protein. Of 25,000 to 35,000 distinct CDR3 sequences in the sample, 10% to 13% were seen once. The V gene's germline CDR1 is SGHVS and CDR2 FQNEAQ. There are 13 residues in the CDR3. Trimming removed 3 bases at V and 5 bases at J, with 10 bases between. Sequenced material: PBMCs spiked with cells of the T cell clone KT2. This receptor was identified in a human donor. The rearrangement uses TRBV7-8 and TRBJ2-5, with no clear D. CDR3 loop: CASSLAQMETQYF. CDR3 bases: TGTGCCAGCAGCTTGGCGCAGATGGAGACCCAGTACTTC.